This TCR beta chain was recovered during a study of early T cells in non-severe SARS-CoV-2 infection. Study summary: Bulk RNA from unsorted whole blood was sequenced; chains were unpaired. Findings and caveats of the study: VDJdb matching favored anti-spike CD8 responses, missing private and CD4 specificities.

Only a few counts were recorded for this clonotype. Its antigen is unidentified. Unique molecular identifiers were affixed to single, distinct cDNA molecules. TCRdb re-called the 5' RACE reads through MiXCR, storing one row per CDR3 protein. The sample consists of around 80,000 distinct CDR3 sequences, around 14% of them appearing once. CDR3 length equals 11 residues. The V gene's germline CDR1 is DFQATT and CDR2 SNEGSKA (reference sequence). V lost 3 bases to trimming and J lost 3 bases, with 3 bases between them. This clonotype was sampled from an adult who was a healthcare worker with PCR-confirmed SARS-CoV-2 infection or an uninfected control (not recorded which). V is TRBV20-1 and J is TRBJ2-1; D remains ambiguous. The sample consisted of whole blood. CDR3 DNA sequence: TGCAGTGCTAGCCTCTACAATGAGCAGTTCTTC. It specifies CSASLYNEQFF.